This is a list of T cell receptor beta chains from one sample in a study of control samples from healthy donors and cancer patients. This table comes from immunoSEQ multiplex PCR, and its TCRdb copy is limited to in-frame clones, with some not included. The sample shows about 49,000 clones, 86% of them seen only once. The material sequenced was PBMCs. All receptors come from a woman aged 50 to 65 with lung cancer. Each CDR3 is given with its conserved first and last residue. A D gene is named only where the DNA matches it firmly. The size entry is marked missing in some rows and otherwise reads once, few, many or a size class.

d_gene,v_gene,j_gene,abundance,CDR3aa,CDR3nt
NA,TRBV7-8,TRBJ1-1,once,CASSLVQGMNTEAFF,TGTGCCAGCAGCTTAGTTCAGGGGATGAACACTGAAGCTTTCTTT
NA,TRBV6-1,TRBJ1-5,once,CASSEAGLGPQHF,TGTGCCAGCAGTGAAGCCGGATTAGGGCCCCAGCATTTT
TRBD2,TRBV7-9,TRBJ2-1,NA,CASSSTRGGWLNEQFF,TGTGCCAGCAGCTCAACTCGGGGGGGCTGGTTAAATGAGCAGTTCTTC
NA,TRBV4-2,TRBJ1-5,NA,CASSQDNLGQPQHF,TGTGCCAGCAGCCAAGACAACCTAGGCCAGCCCCAGCATTTT
TRBD1,TRBV19,TRBJ1-2,NA,CASSARQGTYGYTF,TGTGCCAGTAGTGCCAGACAGGGGACCTATGGCTACACCTTC
NA,TRBV6-6,TRBJ1-1,NA,CASTRTVNTEAFF,TGTGCCAGCACCCGGACAGTGAACACTGAAGCTTTCTTT
NA,TRBV6-5,TRBJ1-6,NA,CASSSNFSPLHF,TGTGCCAGCAGTTCTAATTTTTCACCCCTCCACTTT
TRBD1,TRBV5-1,TRBJ1-1,NA,CASSFYRDRGTEAFF,TGCGCCAGCAGCTTCTACCGGGACAGGGGCACTGAAGCTTTCTTT
NA,TRBV9,TRBJ1-5,NA,CASSVEGSANQPQHF,TGTGCCAGCAGCGTAGAGGGCAGTGCCAATCAGCCCCAGCATTTT
TRBD2,TRBV9,TRBJ2-1,NA,CASSGSGTSGGKTYNEQFF,TGTGCCAGCAGCGGCTCCGGGACTAGCGGGGGGAAAACATACAATGAGCAGTTCTTC
NA,TRBV4-3,TRBJ2-7,NA,CASSQDRGPGYEQYF,TGCGCCAGCAGCCAAGATCGAGGTCCTGGCTACGAGCAGTACTTC
TRBD1,TRBV19,TRBJ1-1,NA,CASTSSGTGYTEAFF,TGTGCCAGTACCTCCTCCGGGACAGGGTACACTGAAGCTTTCTTT
NA,TRBV15,TRBJ1-1,NA,CATSIPTNRVNTEAFF,TGTGCCACCAGCATACCCACCAACAGGGTGAACACTGAAGCTTTCTTT
NA,TRBV28,TRBJ1-4,NA,CASSLQEIGTNEKLFF,TGTGCCAGCAGTTTACAGGAGATCGGGACTAATGAAAAACTGTTTTTT
TRBD1,TRBV27,TRBJ2-7,NA,CASRRTGNGEQYF,TGTGCCAGCCGACGGACAGGGAACGGCGAGCAGTACTTC